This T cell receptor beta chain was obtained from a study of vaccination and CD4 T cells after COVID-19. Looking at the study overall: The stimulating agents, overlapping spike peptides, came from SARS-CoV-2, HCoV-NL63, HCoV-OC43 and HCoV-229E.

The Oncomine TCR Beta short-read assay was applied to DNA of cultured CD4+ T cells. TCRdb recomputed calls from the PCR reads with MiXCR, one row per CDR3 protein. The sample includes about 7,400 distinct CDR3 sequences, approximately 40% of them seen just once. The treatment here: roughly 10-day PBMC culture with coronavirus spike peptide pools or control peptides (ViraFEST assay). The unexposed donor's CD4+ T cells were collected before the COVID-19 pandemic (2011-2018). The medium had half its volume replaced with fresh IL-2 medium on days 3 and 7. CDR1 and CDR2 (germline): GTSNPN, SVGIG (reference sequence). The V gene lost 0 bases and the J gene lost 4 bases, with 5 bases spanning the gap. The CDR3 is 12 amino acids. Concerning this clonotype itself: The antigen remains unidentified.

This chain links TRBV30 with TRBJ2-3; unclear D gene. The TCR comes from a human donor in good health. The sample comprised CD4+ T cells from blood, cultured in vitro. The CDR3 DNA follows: TGTGCCTGGAGTGTGCGCCCAGATACGCAGTATTTT. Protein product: CAWSVRPDTQYF.